This entry concerns a single TCR beta chain. Germline CDR1 reads SGHRS; CDR2 reads YFSETQ. Trimming shortened V by 4 bases and J by 3 bases, and 10 bases separated the two germline ends. This CDR3 is built from 13 residues. Using immunoSEQ multiplex PCR, the repertoire was profiled, and TCRdb retains in-frame clones only, with some absent. In the table there are some 110,000 clones, 90% of which are singletons. The entry originates in a study of blood T cell repertoires in COVID-19. Sequenced material: peripheral blood. The chain is built from TRBV5-1 and TRBJ1-2; D uncertain. This TCR came from a human donor with active COVID-19. The donor label of this sample is uncertain. The CDR3 DNA follows: TGCGCCAGCAGCCGGGAGCGGGACTATGGCTACACCTTC. It specifies CASSRERDYGYTF.